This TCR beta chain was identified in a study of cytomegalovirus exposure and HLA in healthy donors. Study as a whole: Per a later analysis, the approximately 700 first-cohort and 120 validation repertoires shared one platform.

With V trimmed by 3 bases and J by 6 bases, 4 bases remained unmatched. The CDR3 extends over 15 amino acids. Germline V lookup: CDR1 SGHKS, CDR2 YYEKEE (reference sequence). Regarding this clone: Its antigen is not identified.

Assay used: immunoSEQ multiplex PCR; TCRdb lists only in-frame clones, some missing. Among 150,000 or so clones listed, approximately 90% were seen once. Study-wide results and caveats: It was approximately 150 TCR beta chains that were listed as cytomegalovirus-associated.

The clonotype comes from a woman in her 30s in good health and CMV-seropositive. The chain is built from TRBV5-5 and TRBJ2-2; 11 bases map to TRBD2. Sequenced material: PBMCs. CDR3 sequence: CASSSGTSGSGELFF. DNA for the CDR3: TGTGCCAGCAGCTCCGGGACTAGCGGTTCCGGGGAGCTGTTTTTT.